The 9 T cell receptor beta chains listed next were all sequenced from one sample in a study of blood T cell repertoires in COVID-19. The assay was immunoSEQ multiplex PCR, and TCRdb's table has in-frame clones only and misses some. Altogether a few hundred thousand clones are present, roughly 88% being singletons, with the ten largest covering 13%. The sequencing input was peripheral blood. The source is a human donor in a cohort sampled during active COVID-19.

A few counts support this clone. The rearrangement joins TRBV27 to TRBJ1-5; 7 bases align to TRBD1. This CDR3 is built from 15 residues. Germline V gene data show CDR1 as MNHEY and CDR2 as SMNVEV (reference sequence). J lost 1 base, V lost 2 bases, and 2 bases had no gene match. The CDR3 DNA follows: TGTGCCAGCAGTTTACGGGACAGCAGCAATCAGCCCCAGCATTTT. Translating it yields CASSLRDSSNQPQHF.

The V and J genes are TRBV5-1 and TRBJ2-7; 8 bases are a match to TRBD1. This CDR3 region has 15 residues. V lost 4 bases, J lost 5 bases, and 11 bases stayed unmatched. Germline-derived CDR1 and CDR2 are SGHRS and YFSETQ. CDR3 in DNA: TGCGCCAGCAGCATTATTCAGGGGGCCCTTGACGAGCAGTACTTC. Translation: CASSIIQGALDEQYF.

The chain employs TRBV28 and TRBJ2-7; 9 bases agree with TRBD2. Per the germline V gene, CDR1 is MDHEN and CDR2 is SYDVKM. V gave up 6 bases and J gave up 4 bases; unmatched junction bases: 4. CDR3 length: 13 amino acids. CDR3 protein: CASRAGGRYEQYF. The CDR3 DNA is TGTGCCAGCAGGGCGGGAGGGAGATACGAGCAGTACTTC.

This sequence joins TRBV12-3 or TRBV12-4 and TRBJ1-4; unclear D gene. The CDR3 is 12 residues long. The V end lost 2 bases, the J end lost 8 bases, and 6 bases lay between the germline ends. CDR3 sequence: CASSLMGEKLFF. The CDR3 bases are TGTGCCAGCAGTTTAATGGGCGAAAAACTGTTTTTT.

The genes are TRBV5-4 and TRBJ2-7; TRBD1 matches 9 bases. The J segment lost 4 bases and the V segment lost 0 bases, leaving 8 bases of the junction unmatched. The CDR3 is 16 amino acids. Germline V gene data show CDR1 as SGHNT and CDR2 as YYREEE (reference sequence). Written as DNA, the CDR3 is TGTGCCAGCAGCTTGGGAGGGGGACAGGGATGGTACGAGCAGTACTTC. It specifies CASSLGGGQGWYEQYF.

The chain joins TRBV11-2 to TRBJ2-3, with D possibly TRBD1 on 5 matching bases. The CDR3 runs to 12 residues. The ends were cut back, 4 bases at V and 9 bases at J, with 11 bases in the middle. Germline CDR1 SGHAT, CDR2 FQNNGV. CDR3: CASSSGQWTQYF. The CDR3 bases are TGTGCCAGCAGCTCCGGACAATGGACGCAGTATTTT.

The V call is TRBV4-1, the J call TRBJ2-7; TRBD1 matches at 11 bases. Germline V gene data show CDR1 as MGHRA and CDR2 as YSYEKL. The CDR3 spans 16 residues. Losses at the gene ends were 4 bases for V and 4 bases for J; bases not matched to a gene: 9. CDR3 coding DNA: TGCGCCAGCAGCCTTACCCGGGGACAGGGGGTTTACGAGCAGTACTTC. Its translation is CASSLTRGQGVYEQYF.

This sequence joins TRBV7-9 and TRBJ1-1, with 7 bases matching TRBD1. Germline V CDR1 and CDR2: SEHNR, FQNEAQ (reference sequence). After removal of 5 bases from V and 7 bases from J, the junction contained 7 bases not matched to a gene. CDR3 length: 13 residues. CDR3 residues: CASSTDRAGEAFF. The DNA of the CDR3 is TGTGCCAGCAGCACAGACAGGGCAGGTGAAGCTTTCTTT.

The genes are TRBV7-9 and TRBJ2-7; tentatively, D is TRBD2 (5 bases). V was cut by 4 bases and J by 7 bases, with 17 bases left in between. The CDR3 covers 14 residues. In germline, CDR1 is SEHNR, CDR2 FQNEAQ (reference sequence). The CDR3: CASSSRLFSREQYF. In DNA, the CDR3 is TGTGCCAGCAGCTCTCGACTATTTTCGAGAGAGCAGTACTTC.